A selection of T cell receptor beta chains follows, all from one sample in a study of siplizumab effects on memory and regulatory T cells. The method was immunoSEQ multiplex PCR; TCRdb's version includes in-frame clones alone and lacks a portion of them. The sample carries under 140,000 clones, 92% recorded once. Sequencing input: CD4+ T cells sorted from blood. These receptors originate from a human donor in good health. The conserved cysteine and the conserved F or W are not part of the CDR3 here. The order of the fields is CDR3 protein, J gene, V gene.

ASSSPTENYGYT	TRBJ1-2	TRBV5-6
ASTPGTSGRRDTGELF	TRBJ2-2	TRBV7-9
ASSLRTGGARNYGYT	TRBJ1-2	TRBV11-2
ASSPQDRENYGYT	TRBJ1-2	TRBV11-3
ASSLSRGYKNIQY	TRBJ2-4	TRBV5-5
ASGLVLGGYNEQF	TRBJ2-1	TRBV12-5
ASSNMGQGGPNYGYT	TRBJ1-2	TRBV7-9
ASSYSPGTPYEQY	TRBJ2-7	TRBV6-6
ASSRRMTKGTSTGELF	TRBJ2-2	TRBV5-4
ASSSSITEQY	TRBJ2-7	TRBV7-2
ASSVQGTLREKLF	TRBJ1-4	TRBV6-1
ASSLQGAGTGELF	TRBJ2-2	TRBV2
ASSLAIGGADTQY	TRBJ2-3	TRBV5-6
AIKPEKGTLYEQY	TRBJ2-7	TRBV10-3
AWSLPWAGYT	TRBJ1-2	TRBV30
ASSPSWAQETQY	TRBJ2-5	TRBV18
ASSVGRTRLATYEQY	TRBJ2-7	TRBV9
ASSLARGGKMNTEAF	TRBJ1-1	TRBV11-2
ASGGLSDTGELF	TRBJ2-2	TRBV9
ASGLVPHSNQPQH	TRBJ1-5	TRBV12-5
ASSIIQGAFGQPQH	TRBJ1-5	TRBV19
ASSLGQGLYEQY	TRBJ2-7	TRBV5-1